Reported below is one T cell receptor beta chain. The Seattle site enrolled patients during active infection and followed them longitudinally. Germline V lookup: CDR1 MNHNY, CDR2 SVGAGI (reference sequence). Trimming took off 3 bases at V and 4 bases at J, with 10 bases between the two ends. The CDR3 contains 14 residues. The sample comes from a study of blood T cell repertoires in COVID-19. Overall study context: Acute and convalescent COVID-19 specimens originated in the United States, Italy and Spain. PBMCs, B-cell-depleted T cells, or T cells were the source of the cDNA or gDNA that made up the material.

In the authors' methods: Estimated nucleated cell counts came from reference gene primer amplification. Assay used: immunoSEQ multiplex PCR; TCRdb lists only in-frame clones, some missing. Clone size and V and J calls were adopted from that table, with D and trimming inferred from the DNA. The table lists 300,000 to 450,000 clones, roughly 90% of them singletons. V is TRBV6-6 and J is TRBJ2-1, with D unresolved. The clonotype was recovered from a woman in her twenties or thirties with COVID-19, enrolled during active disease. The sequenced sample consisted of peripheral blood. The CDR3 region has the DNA TGTGCCAGCAGTTATCAAGACACTTACAATGAGCAGTTCTTC. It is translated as CASSYQDTYNEQFF.